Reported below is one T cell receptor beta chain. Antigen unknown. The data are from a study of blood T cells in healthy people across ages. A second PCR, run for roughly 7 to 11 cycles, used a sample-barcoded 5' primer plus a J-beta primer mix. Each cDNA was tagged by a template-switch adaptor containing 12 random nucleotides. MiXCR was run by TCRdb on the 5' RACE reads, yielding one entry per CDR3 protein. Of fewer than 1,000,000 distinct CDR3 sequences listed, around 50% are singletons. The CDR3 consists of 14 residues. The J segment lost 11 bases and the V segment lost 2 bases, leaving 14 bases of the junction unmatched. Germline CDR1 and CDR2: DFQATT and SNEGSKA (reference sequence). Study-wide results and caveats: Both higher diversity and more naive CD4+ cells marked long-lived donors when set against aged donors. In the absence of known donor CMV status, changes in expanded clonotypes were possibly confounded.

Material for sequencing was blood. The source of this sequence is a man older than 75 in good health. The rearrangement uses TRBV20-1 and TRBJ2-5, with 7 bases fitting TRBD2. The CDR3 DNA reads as TGCAGTGCTAGATGGGCTAGCGGCCTTGGGGAGCAGTACTTC. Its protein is CSARWASGLGEQYF.